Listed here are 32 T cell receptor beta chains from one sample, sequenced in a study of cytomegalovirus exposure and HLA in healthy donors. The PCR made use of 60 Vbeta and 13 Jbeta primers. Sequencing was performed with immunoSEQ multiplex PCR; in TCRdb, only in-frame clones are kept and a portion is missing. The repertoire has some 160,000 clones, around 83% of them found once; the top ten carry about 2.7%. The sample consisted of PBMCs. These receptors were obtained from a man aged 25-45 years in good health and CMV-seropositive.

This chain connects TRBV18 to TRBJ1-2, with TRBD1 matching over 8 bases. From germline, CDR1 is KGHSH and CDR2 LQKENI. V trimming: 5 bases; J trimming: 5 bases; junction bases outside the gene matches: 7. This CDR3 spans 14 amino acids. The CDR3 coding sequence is TGTGCCAGCTCATTCCGGACAGGGCCATATGGCTACACCTTC. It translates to CASSFRTGPYGYTF.

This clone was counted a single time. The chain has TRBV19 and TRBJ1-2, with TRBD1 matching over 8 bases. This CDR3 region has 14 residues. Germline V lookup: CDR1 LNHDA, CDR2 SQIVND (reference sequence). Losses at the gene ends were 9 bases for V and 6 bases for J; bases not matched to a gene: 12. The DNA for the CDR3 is TGTGCCAGCCGCCGCGGACAGGGAAGCGATGGCTACACCTTC. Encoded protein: CASRRGQGSDGYTF. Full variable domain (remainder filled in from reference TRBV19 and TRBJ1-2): DGGITQSPKYLFRKEGQNVTLSCEQNLNHDAMYWYRQDPGQGLRLIYYSQIVNDFQKGDIAEGYSVSREKKESFPLTVTSAQKNPTAFYLCASRRGQGSDGYTFGSGTRLTVV.

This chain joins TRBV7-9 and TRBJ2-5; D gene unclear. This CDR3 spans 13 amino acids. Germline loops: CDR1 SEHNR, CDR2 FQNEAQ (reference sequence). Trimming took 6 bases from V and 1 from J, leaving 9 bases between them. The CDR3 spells CASSRIVQETQYF. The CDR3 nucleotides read TGTGCCAGCAGTCGAATAGTCCAAGAGACCCAGTACTTC.

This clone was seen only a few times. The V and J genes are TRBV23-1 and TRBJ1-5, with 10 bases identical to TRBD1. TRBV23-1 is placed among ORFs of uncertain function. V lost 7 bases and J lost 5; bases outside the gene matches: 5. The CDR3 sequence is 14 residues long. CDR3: CASTGDRGHQPQHF. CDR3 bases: TGCGCCAGCACCGGGGACAGGGGCCATCAGCCCCAGCATTTT.

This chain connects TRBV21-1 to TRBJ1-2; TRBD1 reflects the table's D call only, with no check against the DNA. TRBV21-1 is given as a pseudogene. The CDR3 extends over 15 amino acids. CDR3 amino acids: CASSFHQCSNYGYTF. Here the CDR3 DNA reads TGTGCCAGCAGTTTCCATCAATGTTCCAACTATGGCTACACCTTC.

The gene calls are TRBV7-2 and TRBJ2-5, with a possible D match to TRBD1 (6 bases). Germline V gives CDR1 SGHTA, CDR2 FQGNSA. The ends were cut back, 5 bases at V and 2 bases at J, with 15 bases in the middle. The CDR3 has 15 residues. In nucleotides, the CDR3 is TGTGCCAGCAGCCCTCCCGGGACACCACAAGAGACCCAGTACTTC. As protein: CASSPPGTPQETQYF.

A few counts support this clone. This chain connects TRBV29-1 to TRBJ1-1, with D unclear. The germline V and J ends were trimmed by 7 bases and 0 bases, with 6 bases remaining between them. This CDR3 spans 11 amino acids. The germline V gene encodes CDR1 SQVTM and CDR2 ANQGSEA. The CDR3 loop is CSGAVNTEAFF. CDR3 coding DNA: TGCAGCGGGGCAGTGAACACTGAAGCTTTCTTT.

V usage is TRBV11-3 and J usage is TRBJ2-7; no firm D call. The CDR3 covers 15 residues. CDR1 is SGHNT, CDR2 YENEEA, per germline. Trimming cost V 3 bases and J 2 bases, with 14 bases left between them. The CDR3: CASSLVSGPTYEQYV. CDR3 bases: TGTGCCAGCAGCTTGGTTTCTGGGCCGACCTACGAGCAGTACGTC.

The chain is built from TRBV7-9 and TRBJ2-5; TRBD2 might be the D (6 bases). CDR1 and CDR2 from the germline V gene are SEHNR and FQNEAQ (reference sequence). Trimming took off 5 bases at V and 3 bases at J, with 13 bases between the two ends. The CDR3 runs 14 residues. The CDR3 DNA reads TGTGCCAGCAGCCCCTCGTGGGGGGAAGAGACCCAGTACTTC. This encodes CASSPSWGEETQYF.

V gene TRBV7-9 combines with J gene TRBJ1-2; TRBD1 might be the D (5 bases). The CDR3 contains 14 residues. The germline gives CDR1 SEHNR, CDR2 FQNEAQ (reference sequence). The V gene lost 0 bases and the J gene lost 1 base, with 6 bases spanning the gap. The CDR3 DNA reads TGTGCCAGCAGCTTAGCGGGGGGTAACTATGGCTACACCTTC. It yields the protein CASSLAGGNYGYTF.

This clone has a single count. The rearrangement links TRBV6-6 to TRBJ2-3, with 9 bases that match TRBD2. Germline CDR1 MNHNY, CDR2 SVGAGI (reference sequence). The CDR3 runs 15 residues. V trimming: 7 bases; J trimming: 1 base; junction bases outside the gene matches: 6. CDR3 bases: TGTGCCAGCACCAGGGGCGGGGGGGGCACAGATACGCAGTATTTT. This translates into CASTRGGGGTDTQYF.

The CDR3 region has the DNA TGTGCCAGCAGCCTGCAGGGCGGCACAGATACGCAGTATTTT. Encoded protein: CASSLQGGTDTQYF. The chain uses TRBV11-3 and TRBJ2-3; D possibly corresponds to TRBD1 (5 bases). The germline CDR1 and CDR2 sequences are SGHNT and YENEEA. There are 14 residues in the CDR3. V lost 5 bases, J lost 1 base, and 10 bases lay in between. The full variable domain, its missing parts supplied by reference TRBV11-3 and TRBJ2-3, is EAGVVQSPRYKIIEKKQPVAFWCNPISGHNTLYWYLQNLGQGPELLIRYENEEAVDDSQLPKDRFSAERLKGVDSTLKIQPAELGDSAVYLCASSLQGGTDTQYFGPGTRLTVL.

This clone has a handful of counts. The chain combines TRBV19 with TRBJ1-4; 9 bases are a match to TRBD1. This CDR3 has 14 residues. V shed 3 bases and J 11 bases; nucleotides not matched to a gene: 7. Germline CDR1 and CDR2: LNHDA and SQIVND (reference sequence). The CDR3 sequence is CASSIAGTGIKLFF. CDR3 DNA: TGTGCCAGTAGTATCGCCGGGACAGGGATTAAACTGTTTTTT.

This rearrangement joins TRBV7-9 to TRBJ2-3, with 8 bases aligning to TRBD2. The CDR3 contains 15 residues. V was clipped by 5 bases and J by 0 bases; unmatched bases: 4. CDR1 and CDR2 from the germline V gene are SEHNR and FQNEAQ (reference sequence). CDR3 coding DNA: TGTGCCAGCAGCCCCGGGACTAGAAGCACAGATACGCAGTATTTT. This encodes CASSPGTRSTDTQYF.

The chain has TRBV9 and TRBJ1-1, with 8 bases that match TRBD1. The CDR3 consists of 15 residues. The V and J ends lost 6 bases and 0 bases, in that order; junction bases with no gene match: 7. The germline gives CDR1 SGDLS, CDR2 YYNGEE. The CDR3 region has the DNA TGTGCCAGCACCCACGGGACAGGATTGAACACTGAAGCTTTCTTT. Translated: CASTHGTGLNTEAFF.

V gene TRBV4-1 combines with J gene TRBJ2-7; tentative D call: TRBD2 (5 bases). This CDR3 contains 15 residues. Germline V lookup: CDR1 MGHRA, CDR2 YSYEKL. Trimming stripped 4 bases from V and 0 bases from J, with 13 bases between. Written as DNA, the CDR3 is TGCGCCAGCAGCCTCCGGACTTCCAGCTCCTACGAGCAGTACTTC. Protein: CASSLRTSSSYEQYF.

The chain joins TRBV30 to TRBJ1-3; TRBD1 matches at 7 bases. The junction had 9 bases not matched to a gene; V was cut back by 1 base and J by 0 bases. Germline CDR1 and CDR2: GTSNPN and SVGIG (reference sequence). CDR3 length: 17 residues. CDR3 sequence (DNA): TGTGCCTGGAGTGCCTTCCTGACAGGGCCCTCTGGAAACACCATATATTTT. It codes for CAWSAFLTGPSGNTIYF.

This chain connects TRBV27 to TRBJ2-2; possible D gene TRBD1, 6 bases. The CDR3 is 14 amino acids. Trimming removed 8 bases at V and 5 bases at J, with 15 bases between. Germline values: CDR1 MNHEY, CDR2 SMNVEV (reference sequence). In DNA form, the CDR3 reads TGTGCCAGCCGGGACATCGTGACAACCGGGGAGCTGTTTTTT. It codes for CASRDIVTTGELFF.

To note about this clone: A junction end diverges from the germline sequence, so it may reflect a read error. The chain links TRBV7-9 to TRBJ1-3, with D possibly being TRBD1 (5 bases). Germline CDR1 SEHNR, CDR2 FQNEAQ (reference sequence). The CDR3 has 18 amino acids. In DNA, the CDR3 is TGTTCCAGCAGTCCCAGGGCCCCAATCCTCATCTCTGGAAACACCATATATTTT. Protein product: CSSSPRAPILISGNTIYF.

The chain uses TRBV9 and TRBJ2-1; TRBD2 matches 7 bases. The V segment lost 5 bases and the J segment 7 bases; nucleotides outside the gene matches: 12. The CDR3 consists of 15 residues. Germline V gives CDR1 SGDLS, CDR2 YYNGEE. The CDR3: CASSPGSLRGNEQFF. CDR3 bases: TGTGCCAGCAGTCCAGGGTCCCTGCGGGGGAATGAGCAGTTCTTC.

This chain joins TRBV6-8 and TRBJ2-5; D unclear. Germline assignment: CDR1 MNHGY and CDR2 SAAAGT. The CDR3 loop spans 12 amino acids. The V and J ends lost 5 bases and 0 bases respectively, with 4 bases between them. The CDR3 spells CASSLYQETQYF. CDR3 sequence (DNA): TGTGCCAGCAGTCTCTACCAAGAGACCCAGTACTTC.

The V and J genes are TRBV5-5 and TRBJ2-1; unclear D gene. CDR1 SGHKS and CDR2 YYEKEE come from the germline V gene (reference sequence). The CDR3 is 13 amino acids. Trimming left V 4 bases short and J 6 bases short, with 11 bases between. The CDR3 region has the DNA TGTGCCAGCAGCCTGACTCCCTCCAATGAGCAGTTCTTC. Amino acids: CASSLTPSNEQFF. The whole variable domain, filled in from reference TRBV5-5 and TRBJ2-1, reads DAGVTQSPTHLIKTRGQQVTLRCSPISGHKSVSWYQQVLGQGPQFIFQYYEKEERGRGNFPDRFSARQFPNYSSELNVNALLLGDSALYLCASSLTPSNEQFFGPGTRLTVL.

The CDR3 sequence is CASRPRGLDTEAFF. CDR3 nucleotide sequence: TGTGCCAGCAGACCTAGGGGGCTGGACACTGAAGCTTTCTTT. The chain is built from TRBV6-5 and TRBJ1-1; 7 bases line up with TRBD1. The CDR3 runs 14 residues. The ends lost 6 bases at V and 3 bases at J; junction bases unmatched: 7. CDR1 is MNHEY, CDR2 SVGAGI, per germline.

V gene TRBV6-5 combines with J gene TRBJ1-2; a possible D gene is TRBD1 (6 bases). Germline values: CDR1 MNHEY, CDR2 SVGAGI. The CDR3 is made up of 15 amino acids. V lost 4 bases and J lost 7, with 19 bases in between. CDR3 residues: CASSSHREPPFGYTF. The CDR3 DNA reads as TGTGCCAGCAGTTCCCACAGGGAACCTCCCTTTGGCTACACCTTC.

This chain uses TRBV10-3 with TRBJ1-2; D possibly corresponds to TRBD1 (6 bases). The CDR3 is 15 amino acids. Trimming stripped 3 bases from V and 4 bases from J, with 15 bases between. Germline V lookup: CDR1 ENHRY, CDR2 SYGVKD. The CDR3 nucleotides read TGTGCCATCAGTGACGGGACAACAACCTCCTATGGCTACACCTTC. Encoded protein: CAISDGTTTSYGYTF.

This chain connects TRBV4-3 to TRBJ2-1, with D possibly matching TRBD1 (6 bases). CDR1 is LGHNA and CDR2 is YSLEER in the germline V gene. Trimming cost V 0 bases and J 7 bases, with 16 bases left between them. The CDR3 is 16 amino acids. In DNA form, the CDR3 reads TGCGCCAGCAGCCAAGATGCGGACAGAGAGTGGAATGAGCAGTTCTTC. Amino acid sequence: CASSQDADREWNEQFF.

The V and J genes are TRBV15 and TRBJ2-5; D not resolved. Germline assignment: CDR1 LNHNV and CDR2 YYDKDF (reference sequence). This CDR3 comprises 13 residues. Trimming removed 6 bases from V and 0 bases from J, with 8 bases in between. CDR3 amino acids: CATSVFHQETQYF. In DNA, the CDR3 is TGTGCCACCAGTGTATTTCACCAAGAGACCCAGTACTTC.

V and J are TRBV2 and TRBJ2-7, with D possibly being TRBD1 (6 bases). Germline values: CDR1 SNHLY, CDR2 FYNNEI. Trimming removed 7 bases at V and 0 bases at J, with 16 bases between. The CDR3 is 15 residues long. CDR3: CASKKTGVSSYEQYF. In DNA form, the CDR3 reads TGTGCCAGCAAAAAGACAGGAGTTAGCTCCTACGAGCAGTACTTC.

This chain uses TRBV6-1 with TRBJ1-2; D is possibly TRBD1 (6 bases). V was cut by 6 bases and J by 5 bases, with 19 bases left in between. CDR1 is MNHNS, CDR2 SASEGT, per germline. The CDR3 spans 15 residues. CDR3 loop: CASRSGGDFPYGYTF. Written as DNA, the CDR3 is TGTGCCAGCAGGTCGGGGGGCGACTTCCCTTATGGCTACACCTTC.

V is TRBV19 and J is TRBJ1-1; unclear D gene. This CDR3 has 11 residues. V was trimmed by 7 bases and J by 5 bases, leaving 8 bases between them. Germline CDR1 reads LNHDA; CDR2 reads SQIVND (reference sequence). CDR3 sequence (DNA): TGTGCCAGTATCGAGTGGACTGAAGCTTTCTTT. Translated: CASIEWTEAFF.

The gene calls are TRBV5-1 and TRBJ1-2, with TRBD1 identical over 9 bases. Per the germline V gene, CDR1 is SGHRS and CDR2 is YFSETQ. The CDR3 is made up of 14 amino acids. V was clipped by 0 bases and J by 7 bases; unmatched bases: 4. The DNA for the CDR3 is TGCGCCAGCAGCTTGGAACAGGGGGCAGGTGGCTACACCTTC. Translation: CASSLEQGAGGYTF.

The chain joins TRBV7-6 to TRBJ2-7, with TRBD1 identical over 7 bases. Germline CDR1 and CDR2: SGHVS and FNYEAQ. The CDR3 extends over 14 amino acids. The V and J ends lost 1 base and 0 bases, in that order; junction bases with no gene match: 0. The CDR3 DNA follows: TGTGCCAGCAGCTTAGGGGACAGCTCCTACGAGCAGTACTTC. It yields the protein CASSLGDSSYEQYF.